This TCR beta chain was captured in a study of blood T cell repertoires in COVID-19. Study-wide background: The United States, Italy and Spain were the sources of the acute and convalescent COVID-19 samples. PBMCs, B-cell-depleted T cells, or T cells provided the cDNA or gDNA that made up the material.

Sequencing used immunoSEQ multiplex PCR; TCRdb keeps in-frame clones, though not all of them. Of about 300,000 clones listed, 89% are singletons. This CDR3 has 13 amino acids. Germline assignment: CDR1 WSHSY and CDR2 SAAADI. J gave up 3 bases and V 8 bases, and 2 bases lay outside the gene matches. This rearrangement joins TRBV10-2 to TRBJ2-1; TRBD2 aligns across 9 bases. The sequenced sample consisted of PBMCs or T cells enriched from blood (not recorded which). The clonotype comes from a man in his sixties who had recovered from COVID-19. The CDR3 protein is CASETSGYNEQFF. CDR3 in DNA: TGCGCCAGCGAGACTAGCGGCTACAATGAGCAGTTCTTC.